The 27 T cell receptor beta chains below all came from one sample that was sequenced in a study of molecular identifiers for immune sequencing clone quantification. Via MiXCR, TCRdb re-called the PCR reads, giving one row per CDR3 protein. The sample holds 97,000 or so distinct CDR3 sequences, 20% to 25% seen once. Sequenced sample: naive CD8+ T cells from blood, with Jurkat cell RNA spiked in. Noted subset: FACS-sorted CD8+CD4-CCR7+CD45RA+ naive T cells. All receptors derive from a human donor in good health. Some libraries in this study had Jurkat cell RNA spiked in.

This clonotype was counted many times. J is TRBJ2-7 and V is TRBV20-1; a possible D gene is TRBD2 (6 bases). CDR3 length: 14 residues. Germline assignment: CDR1 DFQATT and CDR2 SNEGSKA (reference sequence). V lost 0 bases to trimming and J lost 2 bases, with 11 bases between them. The CDR3 loop reads CSARDRGAAYEQYF. For the CDR3, the DNA is TGCAGTGCTAGAGATCGCGGGGCAGCCTACGAGCAGTACTTC.

This clonotype was recorded at least ten times. The chain joins TRBV4-2 to TRBJ2-2; D unclear. The germline V gene encodes CDR1 LGHNA and CDR2 YNFKEQ. The CDR3 contains 12 residues. With 3 bases removed from V and 8 bases from J, the gap between germline ends came to 7 bases. As DNA, the CDR3 is TGTGCCAGCAGCCACCCGGTTGGGGAGCTGTTTTTT. Translation gives CASSHPVGELFF.

As regards this clonotype: This may be a read error, as it is one base from a much larger clone. The V gene is TRBV6-5, the J gene TRBJ2-3; 9 bases are shared with TRBD1. The CDR3 covers 15 residues. Germline-derived CDR1 and CDR2 are MNHEY and SVGAGI. The chain's CDR3 is CTSSYRTGGTDTQYF. The CDR3 DNA is TGTACCAGCAGTTACCGGACAGGGGGCACAGATACGCAGTATTTT.

This clonotype was seen at least ten times. The chain employs TRBV27 and TRBJ2-7, with D perhaps matching TRBD1 (6 bases). The CDR3 contains 17 residues. V gave up 5 bases and J gave up 6 bases, with 26 bases separating them. From germline, CDR1 is MNHEY and CDR2 SMNVEV (reference sequence). CDR3 loop: CASSPSVGHPDASEQYF. CDR3 sequence (DNA): TGTGCCAGCAGTCCATCCGTGGGACACCCCGATGCTTCCGAGCAGTACTTC.

This sequence joins TRBV27 and TRBJ2-2; D remains unclear. V lost 4 bases, J lost 4 bases, and 4 bases lay in between. The germline gives CDR1 MNHEY, CDR2 SMNVEV (reference sequence). The CDR3 totals 12 residues. The CDR3 DNA follows: TGTGCCAGCAGTTGGAGCACCGGGGAGCTGTTTTTT. This sequence encodes CASSWSTGELFF.

Comment on this clonotype: This could be a read error, since a much larger clone is one nucleotide away. The chain joins TRBV20-1 to TRBJ2-5; D gene unclear. Per the germline V gene, CDR1 is DFQATT and CDR2 is SNEGSKA (reference sequence). V gave up 1 base and J gave up 7 bases, with 13 bases separating them. The CDR3 covers 13 residues. CDR3 in DNA: TGCAGTGCTAGAGGGGAACTCTCCTGGACCCAGTACTTC. This gives the protein CSARGELSWTQYF.

The V call is TRBV5-1, the J call TRBJ2-1; 9 bases fit TRBD2. Germline assignment: CDR1 SGHRS and CDR2 YFSETQ. The CDR3 length is 16 residues. Unmatched junction bases numbered 5, after V lost 4 bases and J lost 0 bases. CDR3 in amino acids: CASSRGGDSSYNEQFF. The CDR3 DNA is TGCGCCAGCAGCCGCGGGGGGGACAGCTCCTACAATGAGCAGTTCTTC.

This clonotype was counted ten times or more. This chain uses TRBV5-6 with TRBJ2-7; TRBD1 or TRBD2 may be the D gene (5 bases each). V was shortened by 0 bases and J by 6 bases, with 13 bases between the two germline ends. Germline CDR1 is SGHDT and CDR2 is YYEEEE. The CDR3 runs to 14 residues. The DNA of the CDR3 is TGTGCCAGCAGCTTGGTCGGGACGTCTTCCGAGCAGTACTTC. Residues: CASSLVGTSSEQYF.

This clonotype was found a few times. A much larger clone lies a single base off, so this may be a read error. Here the CDR3 omits its conserved ending phenylalanine or tryptophan, so a read error is the likely source. V is TRBV7-9 and J is TRBJ1-3; D perhaps matches TRBD1 (5 bases). This CDR3 region has 16 residues. Trimming took off 8 bases at V and 0 bases at J, with 17 bases between the two ends. Looked up from germline, CDR1 is SEHNR and CDR2 is FQNEAQ (reference sequence). The CDR3 DNA reads as TGTGCCAGCCTAAGGGACGAAGGCTACTCTGGAAACACCATATATTCT. Translating it yields CASLRDEGYSGNTIYS.

Points on this clonotype: A much larger clone lies a single base off, so this may be a read error. The V and J genes are TRBV7-9 and TRBJ2-7, with a possible D match to TRBD2 (5 bases). The CDR3 is made up of 16 amino acids. CDR1 and CDR2 from the germline V gene are SEHNR and FQNEAQ (reference sequence). The V and J ends lost 4 bases and 1 base respectively, with 17 bases between them. The CDR3 here is CASSSSGSAKSYEQYF. DNA for the CDR3: TGTGCCAGCAGCTCGAGTGGGAGCGCCAAGTCCTACGAGCAGTACTTC.

This clonotype was seen many times. This sequence joins TRBV28 and TRBJ2-7, with 10 bases fitting TRBD2. CDR1 is MDHEN and CDR2 is SYDVKM in the germline V gene. This CDR3 is 16 amino acids long. The J segment lost 5 bases and the V segment lost 6 bases, leaving 13 bases of the junction unmatched. The CDR3 bases are TGTGCCAGCAGCCTCCTAAAACTAGCGGGATTGCACGAGCAGTACTTC. Protein: CASSLLKLAGLHEQYF.

This clonotype was seen ten or more times. V and J are TRBV5-1 and TRBJ2-3; a weak D match, TRBD2 (5 bases). The ends were cut back, 5 bases at V and 4 bases at J, with 17 bases in the middle. Germline values: CDR1 SGHRS, CDR2 YFSETQ. This CDR3 has 15 residues. CDR3 protein: CASRIGGSEADTQYF. The CDR3 DNA follows: TGCGCCAGCAGGATTGGTGGGAGTGAGGCAGATACGCAGTATTTT.

This clonotype appeared many times. The gene calls are TRBV7-2 and TRBJ2-7; TRBD2 agrees at 9 bases. The CDR3 length is 18 residues. V shed 3 bases and J 3 bases; nucleotides not matched to a gene: 15. Germline V lookup: CDR1 SGHTA, CDR2 FQGNSA. The CDR3 loop reads CASSLVGTAGGYYYEQYF. As DNA, the CDR3 is TGTGCCAGCAGCTTGGTGGGAACGGCGGGGGGGTACTACTACGAGCAGTACTTC.

About this clonotype: A much larger clone is a single base away; this may be a read error. V gene TRBV29-1 combines with J gene TRBJ2-2, with D unclear. The CDR3 extends over 12 amino acids. Germline V gives CDR1 SQVTM, CDR2 ANQGSEA. CDR3: CGVWLNTGELFF. DNA for the CDR3: TGCGGCGTTTGGCTAAATACCGGGGAGCTGTTTTTT.

This clonotype was recorded at least ten times. The junction does not match germline at one end; this may be a read error. The chain joins TRBV5-4 to TRBJ2-5, with a weak D call TRBD1 (6 bases). CDR3 length equals 14 residues. The germline V gene encodes CDR1 SGHNT and CDR2 YYREEE (reference sequence). The CDR3 here is CASSISTGLEPQYF. The CDR3, as DNA: TGTGCCAGCAGCATCTCGACAGGCCTAGAGCCCCAGTACTTC.

Details on this clonotype: Since a much larger clone is just one base distant, this may be a read error. The chain is built from TRBV28 and TRBJ2-2; TRBD1 or TRBD2 may be the D gene (5 bases each). Germline V gene lookup returns CDR1 MDHEN and CDR2 SYDVKM. The CDR3 has 15 amino acids. The CDR3 loop reads CASRPMIGAPGELIF. As DNA, the CDR3 is TGTGCCAGCAGACCTATGATTGGGGCACCCGGGGAGCTGATTTTT.

The sample holds many counts of this clonotype. This chain connects TRBV7-9 to TRBJ1-1; perhaps TRBD1 as D (6 bases). With 2 bases removed from V and 5 bases from J, the gap between germline ends came to 15 bases. The germline V gene encodes CDR1 SEHNR and CDR2 FQNEAQ (reference sequence). CDR3 length equals 15 residues. Written as DNA, the CDR3 is TGTGCCAGCAGCTTAACGACAGGCGCCGGGACTGAAGCTTTCTTT. Its protein is CASSLTTGAGTEAFF.

This clonotype has a count of ten or more. The chain carries TRBV6-2 or TRBV6-3 and TRBJ2-3; the match to TRBD2 covers 12 bases. This CDR3 is 17 amino acids long. V was pared by 2 bases and J by 4 bases, with 7 bases of the junction left unmatched. Germline assignment: CDR1 MNHEY and CDR2 SVGEGT. Here the CDR3 reads CASSYRSSGGVADTQYF. The CDR3 nucleotides read TGTGCCAGCAGTTACAGGTCTAGCGGGGGGGTAGCAGATACGCAGTATTTT.

Note on this clonotype: A much bigger clone sits one base away, suggesting this may be a read error. The chain combines TRBV9 with TRBJ2-5; 10 nucleotides agree with TRBD2. CDR1 and CDR2 from the germline V gene are SGDLS and YYNGEE. With V trimmed by 7 bases and J by 4 bases, 10 bases remained unmatched. The CDR3 loop spans 15 amino acids. CDR3 in amino acids: CASGASGGHGETQYF. CDR3 DNA sequence: TGTGCCAGCGGCGCTAGCGGGGGCCATGGAGAGACCCAGTACTTC.

Of note for this clonotype: At one of its ends the junction is not consistent with the germline gene, which may arise from a read error. The CDR3 protein is CASSPGTGGRCF. CDR3 in DNA: TGTGCCAGCAGCCCGGGGACGGGGGGGCGGTGCTTC. The chain links TRBV5-6 to TRBJ2-7; 8 bases agree with TRBD2. The CDR3 spans 12 residues. Germline loops: CDR1 SGHDT, CDR2 YYEEEE. Full variable domain (outside the CDR3, taken from reference TRBV5-6 and TRBJ2-7): DAGVTQSPTHLIKTRGQQVTLRCSPKSGHDTVSWYQQALGQGPQFIFQYYEEEERQRGNFPDRFSGHQFPNYSSELNVNALLLGDSALYLCASSPGTGGRCFGPGTRLTVT.

This clonotype was seen only a few times. The rearrangement joins TRBV24-1 to TRBJ2-5; D possibly corresponds to TRBD2 (6 bases). The germline V gene has CDR1 KGHDR and CDR2 SFDVKD. This CDR3 is built from 14 residues. V was clipped by 1 base and J by 1 base, with 6 bases between them. The CDR3 region is CATSDFSGQETQYF. The CDR3, as DNA: TGTGCCACCAGTGATTTTAGCGGCCAAGAGACCCAGTACTTC.

This clonotype occurred many times. The chain employs TRBV5-5 and TRBJ2-7; D call uncertain. Germline V gene lookup returns CDR1 SGHKS and CDR2 YYEKEE (reference sequence). The V end lost 1 base, the J end lost 0 bases, and 5 bases lay between the germline ends. The CDR3 spans 13 residues. CDR3 sequence: CASSLWSSYEQYF. The CDR3 nucleotides read TGTGCCAGCAGCTTGTGGAGCTCCTACGAGCAGTACTTC.

Turning to this clonotype: A clone one base away is much larger, so this may be a read error. The chain uses TRBV27 and TRBJ2-7; no clear D. CDR3 length: 13 amino acids. CDR1 and CDR2 (germline): MNHEY, SMNVEV (reference sequence). The CDR3 is CASGFNEAYEQYF. Written as DNA, the CDR3 is TGTGCCAGCGGTTTTAACGAGGCCTACGAGCAGTACTTC.

For this clonotype: Its ends do not fully match the called genes, so a read error is possible. The V and J genes are TRBV6-2 or TRBV6-3 and TRBJ2-2; the D gene is possibly TRBD2 (5 bases). The germline gives CDR1 MNHEY, CDR2 SVGEGT. The CDR3 runs to 18 residues. CDR3 in amino acids: CASGYGFFGRGNAGELFF. The CDR3 DNA reads TGTGCCAGCGGTTACGGTTTTTTTGGTCGAGGGAACGCCGGGGAGCTGTTTTTT.

As to this clonotype: The CDR3 ends on some other residue instead of the conserved phenylalanine or tryptophan, so this is likely a read error. The chain carries TRBV24-1 and TRBJ1-4; TRBD1 is a possible D gene (6 bases). The CDR3 consists of 15 residues. V lost 3 bases and J 6 bases, leaving 13 bases between the germline ends. Germline V gene data show CDR1 as KGHDR and CDR2 as SFDVKD. The CDR3 spells CATSDPRTEDEKLFS. The CDR3 DNA sequence: TGTGCCACCAGTGATCCCCGGACAGAAGATGAAAAACTGTTTTCT.

This clonotype was detected many times. The chain employs TRBV9 and TRBJ1-1, with D possibly matching TRBD1 (6 bases). Germline loops: CDR1 SGDLS, CDR2 YYNGEE. Trimming cost V 0 bases and J 4 bases, with 7 bases left between them. The CDR3 has 13 residues. CDR3 residues: CASSVGGATEAFF. The CDR3 DNA sequence: TGTGCCAGCAGCGTAGGGGGGGCCACTGAAGCTTTCTTT.

Regarding this clonotype: The junction departs from germline at one end; a sequencing error may be responsible. The chain carries TRBV7-3 and TRBJ1-2, with 8 nucleotides matching TRBD1. This CDR3 spans 14 amino acids. Germline loops: CDR1 SGHTA, CDR2 FQGTGA. In nucleotides, the CDR3 is TGTGCCAGCAGCTCCGACAGGGGCTTCTATAGCTACACCTTC. Translation: CASSSDRGFYSYTF.